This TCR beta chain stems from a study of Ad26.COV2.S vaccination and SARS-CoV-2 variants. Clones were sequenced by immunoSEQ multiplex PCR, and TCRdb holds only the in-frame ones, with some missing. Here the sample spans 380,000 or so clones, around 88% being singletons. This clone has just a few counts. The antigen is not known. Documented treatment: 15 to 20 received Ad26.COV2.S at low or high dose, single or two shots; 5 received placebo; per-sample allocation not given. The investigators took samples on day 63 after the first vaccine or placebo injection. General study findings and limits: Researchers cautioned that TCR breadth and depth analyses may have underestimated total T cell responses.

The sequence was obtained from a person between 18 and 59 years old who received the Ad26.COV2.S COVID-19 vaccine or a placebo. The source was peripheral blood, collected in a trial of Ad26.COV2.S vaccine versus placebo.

The CDR3 nucleotides read TGTGCCAGCAGCGTAGGTCGGTTTGGGGACGAAAATGAAAAACTGTTTTTT. Translating gives CASSVGRFGDENEKLFF. V usage is TRBV9 and J usage is TRBJ1-4; D might be TRBD1 (5 bases). Deletions cut 0 bases from V and 5 bases from J, with 17 bases between. Germline loops: CDR1 SGDLS, CDR2 YYNGEE. The CDR3 covers 17 residues.